This T cell receptor beta chain emerged from a study of shared clonotypes between healthy human individuals. For the study at large: A donor's plate count was three for CD4 naive and three for CD4 memory; CD8 naive had two and CD8 memory one.

The study enrolled healthy HIV-negative adults without recent acute infections or vaccinations as donors. Division of CD4+ cells produced a CD45RA+ naive subset and a CD45RA-negative memory subset. The germline V gene encodes CDR1 LNHDA and CDR2 SQIVND (reference sequence). The V end was cut by 0 bases, the J end by 5 bases, with 10 bases between. This CDR3 has 14 amino acids. Measured with immunoSEQ multiplex PCR; TCRdb has only the in-frame clones, and not every one. The data contain 2 million to 2.5 million clones, around 95% of them singletons. Sequenced material: naive CD4+ T cells sorted from blood. Indicated subset: CD45RA+ positively selected. V usage is TRBV19 and J usage is TRBJ1-2; D gene ambiguous. The origin of this receptor is a man aged 18 to 29 in good health. CDR3 loop: CASSIDRFRYGYTF. For the CDR3, the DNA is TGTGCCAGTAGTATAGATCGGTTCCGATATGGCTACACCTTC. Complete variable domain (other parts from reference TRBV19 and TRBJ1-2): DGGITQSPKYLFRKEGQNVTLSCEQNLNHDAMYWYRQDPGQGLRLIYYSQIVNDFQKGDIAEGYSVSREKKESFPLTVTSAQKNPTAFYLCASSIDRFRYGYTFGSGTRLTVV.